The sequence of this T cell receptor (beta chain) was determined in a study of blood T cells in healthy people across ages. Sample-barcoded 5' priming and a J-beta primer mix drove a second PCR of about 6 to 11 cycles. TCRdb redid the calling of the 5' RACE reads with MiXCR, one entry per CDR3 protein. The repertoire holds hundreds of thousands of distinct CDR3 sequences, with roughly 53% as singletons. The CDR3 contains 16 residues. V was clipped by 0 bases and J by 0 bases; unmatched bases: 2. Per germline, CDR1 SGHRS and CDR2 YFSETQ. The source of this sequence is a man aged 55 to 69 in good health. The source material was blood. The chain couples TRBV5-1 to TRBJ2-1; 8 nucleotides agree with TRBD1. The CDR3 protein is CASSLGDRSSYNEQFF. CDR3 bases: TGCGCCAGCAGCTTGGGGGACAGGAGCTCCTACAATGAGCAGTTCTTC.